The 14 T cell receptor beta chains listed next were all sequenced from one sample in a study of blood T cell repertoires in COVID-19. Using immunoSEQ multiplex PCR, the repertoire was profiled, and TCRdb retains in-frame clones only, with some absent. This sample has 130,000 to 150,000 clones; around 85% occur once, and the top ten carry 2.5% to 3%. Source material: peripheral blood. These receptors originate from a woman aged 40 to 50 with active or convalescent COVID-19.

The chain recombines TRBV7-2 with TRBJ2-3; D possibly corresponds to TRBD2 (5 bases). The CDR3 has 13 amino acids. Trimming pared 2 bases from V and 6 bases from J, leaving 9 bases between. The germline gives CDR1 SGHTA, CDR2 FQGNSA. Here the CDR3 DNA reads TGTGCCAGCAGCTTACGGGAAAGGGATACGCAGTATTTT. It encodes CASSLRERDTQYF.

The chain links TRBV7-8 to TRBJ1-1; D might be TRBD1 (5 bases). Germline V lookup: CDR1 SGHVS, CDR2 FQNEAQ. The length of the CDR3 is 15 residues. V was clipped by 6 bases and J by 3 bases, with 17 bases between them. Written as DNA, the CDR3 is TGTGCCAGCAGATACCAGGGAAGGTGGGACACTGAAGCTTTCTTT. The encoded protein is CASRYQGRWDTEAFF.

This clone appeared once. The chain joins TRBV9 to TRBJ1-1, with D possibly matching TRBD1 (5 bases). Trimming removed 4 bases from V and 2 bases from J, with 12 bases in between. CDR1 is SGDLS, CDR2 YYNGEE, per germline. The CDR3 totals 14 residues. This CDR3 reads CASSIRGVNTEAFF. The CDR3 DNA reads TGTGCCAGCAGCATTAGGGGCGTCAACACTGAAGCTTTCTTT.

This rearrangement joins TRBV6-5 to TRBJ1-5; 8 bases are shared with TRBD1. The V segment lost 6 bases and the J segment 1 base; nucleotides outside the gene matches: 5. Germline V CDR1 and CDR2: MNHEY, SVGAGI. CDR3 length equals 15 residues. CDR3 sequence reads: CASSWDRWSNQPQHF. The CDR3 region has the DNA TGTGCCAGCAGCTGGGACAGGTGGAGCAATCAGCCCCAGCATTTT.

The chain combines TRBV28 with TRBJ2-4; a possible D gene is TRBD1 (6 bases). The CDR3 consists of 18 residues. The V gene lost 4 bases and the J gene lost 3 bases, with 22 bases spanning the gap. CDR1 MDHEN and CDR2 SYDVKM come from the germline V gene. This chain's CDR3 is CASSSRGRGAPRKNIQYF. The DNA for the CDR3 is TGTGCCAGCAGTTCCCGGGGCAGGGGTGCCCCCCGCAAAAACATTCAGTACTTC.

J is TRBJ1-2 and V is TRBV30; a weak D match, TRBD1 (6 bases). CDR3 size: 13 residues. The germline V gene has CDR1 GTSNPN and CDR2 SVGIG (reference sequence). Trimming removed 0 bases at V and 8 bases at J, with 13 bases between. The CDR3 DNA follows: TGTGCCTGGAGTGTCGGGGGGGCGCAGGGCTACACCTTC. Amino acid sequence: CAWSVGGAQGYTF.

V and J are TRBV7-2 and TRBJ1-3, with 8 bases fitting TRBD1. This CDR3 has 17 amino acids. Germline V gene data show CDR1 as SGHTA and CDR2 as FQGNSA. The trim removed 5 bases at V and 0 bases at J, leaving 9 bases unmatched. CDR3 residues: CASSPGTGLNSGNTIYF. CDR3 nucleotide sequence: TGTGCCAGCAGCCCGGGGACAGGTTTGAACTCTGGAAACACCATATATTTT.

The chain couples TRBV2 to TRBJ1-5; possible D gene TRBD1, 5 bases. V was trimmed by 3 bases and J by 3 bases, leaving 15 bases between them. Looked up from germline, CDR1 is SNHLY and CDR2 is FYNNEI. The CDR3 spans 16 residues. The CDR3: CASSDRQIIVNQPQHF. CDR3 DNA: TGTGCCAGCAGTGATAGACAGATTATAGTCAATCAGCCCCAGCATTTT. The variable domain in full, with the rest retrieved from reference TRBV2 and TRBJ1-5, is EPEVTQTPSHQVTQMGQEVILRCVPISNHLYFYWYRQILGQKVEFLVSFYNNEISEKSEIFDDQFSVERPDGSNFTLKIRSTKLEDSAMYFCASSDRQIIVNQPQHFGDGTRLSIL.

The rearrangement uses TRBV10-2 and TRBJ1-4; D is perhaps TRBD1 (5 bases). Per germline, CDR1 WSHSY and CDR2 SAAADI. Trimming cost V 6 bases and J 8 bases, with 16 bases left between them. This CDR3 has 14 amino acids. The CDR3 reads CASSRGEGGEKLFF. The CDR3 nucleotides are TGCGCCAGCAGCCGAGGGGAGGGCGGCGAAAAACTGTTTTTT.

The chain combines TRBV5-6 with TRBJ2-7; 10 bases are shared with TRBD2. Losses at the gene ends were 3 bases for V and 6 bases for J; bases not matched to a gene: 9. Germline lookup yields CDR1 SGHDT and CDR2 YYEEEE. This CDR3 comprises 15 residues. CDR3: CASSWRTSGHSEQYF. In DNA, the CDR3 is TGTGCCAGCAGCTGGAGGACTAGCGGCCATTCCGAGCAGTACTTC.

A few counts support this clone. V usage is TRBV30 and J usage is TRBJ1-5; D gene uncertain. The length of the CDR3 is 13 residues. Trimming removed 0 bases from V and 5 bases from J, with 8 bases in between. CDR1 GTSNPN and CDR2 SVGIG come from the germline V gene (reference sequence). The DNA of the CDR3 is TGTGCCTGGAGTGTTGGGCGGGATCAGCCCCAGCATTTT. It translates to CAWSVGRDQPQHF.

The V and J genes are TRBV11-3 and TRBJ2-1; tentatively, D is TRBD2 (7 bases). Germline V CDR1 and CDR2: SGHNT, YENEEA. This CDR3 comprises 15 residues. Trimming stripped 4 bases from V and 5 bases from J, with 15 bases between. The CDR3 nucleotides are TGTGCCAGCAGCTCCCCGGGGGGCGGGAACAATGAGCAGTTCTTC. Amino acid sequence: CASSSPGGGNNEQFF.

This rearrangement joins TRBV7-9 to TRBJ1-4, with D perhaps TRBD1 (6 bases). Germline values: CDR1 SEHNR, CDR2 FQNEAQ (reference sequence). The V end was cut by 5 bases, the J end by 6 bases, with 19 bases between. The CDR3 length is 16 residues. The CDR3 DNA follows: TGTGCCAGCAGCCGTCGAACAGGGAGAAGGCATGAAAAACTGTTTTTT. Its protein is CASSRRTGRRHEKLFF. The entire variable domain, with the rest obtained from reference TRBV7-9 and TRBJ1-4, is as follows: DTGVSQNPRHKITKRGQNVTFRCDPISEHNRLYWYRQTLGQGPEFLTYFQNEAQLEKSRLLSDRFSAERPKGSFSTLEIQRTEQGDSAMYLCASSRRTGRRHEKLFFGSGTQLSVL.

The chain is built from TRBV5-1 and TRBJ2-5, with a weak D call TRBD1 (6 bases). The CDR3 extends over 13 amino acids. Germline V gene lookup returns CDR1 SGHRS and CDR2 YFSETQ. V shed 4 bases and J shed 4 bases, with 11 bases lying between them. CDR3 sequence: CASSGTGRETQYF. CDR3 coding DNA: TGCGCCAGCAGCGGTACAGGGCGAGAGACCCAGTACTTC.